This TCR beta chain is drawn from a study of blood T cell repertoires in COVID-19. Overall study: The analysed material was cDNA or gDNA that came from T cells, B-cell-depleted T cells, or PBMCs.

This clone was detected ten times or more. In the original analysis: Estimation of nucleated cell counts was performed using reference gene primer amplification. Assay: immunoSEQ multiplex PCR; the TCRdb copy retains only in-frame clones and omits some. V and J calls and clone size are those listed in that table; D and trimming were worked out from the DNA. The table lists about 160,000 clones, approximately 82% of them singletons. CDR1 MNHNS and CDR2 SASEGT come from the germline V gene. Germline trimming cut 2 bases from V and 5 bases from J; bases unmatched to any gene: 8. The CDR3 is 16 amino acids. Seattle enrolled patients during active infection and tracked them longitudinally.

The chain is built from TRBV6-1 and TRBJ2-5; 10 nucleotides agree with TRBD1. Sequencing was carried out using peripheral blood. The sequence came from a woman aged 40 to 50 with COVID-19, enrolled during active disease. For the CDR3, the DNA is TGTGCCAGCAGTGAACCGGGACAGGGGTTGATTGAGACCCAGTACTTC. This encodes CASSEPGQGLIETQYF.